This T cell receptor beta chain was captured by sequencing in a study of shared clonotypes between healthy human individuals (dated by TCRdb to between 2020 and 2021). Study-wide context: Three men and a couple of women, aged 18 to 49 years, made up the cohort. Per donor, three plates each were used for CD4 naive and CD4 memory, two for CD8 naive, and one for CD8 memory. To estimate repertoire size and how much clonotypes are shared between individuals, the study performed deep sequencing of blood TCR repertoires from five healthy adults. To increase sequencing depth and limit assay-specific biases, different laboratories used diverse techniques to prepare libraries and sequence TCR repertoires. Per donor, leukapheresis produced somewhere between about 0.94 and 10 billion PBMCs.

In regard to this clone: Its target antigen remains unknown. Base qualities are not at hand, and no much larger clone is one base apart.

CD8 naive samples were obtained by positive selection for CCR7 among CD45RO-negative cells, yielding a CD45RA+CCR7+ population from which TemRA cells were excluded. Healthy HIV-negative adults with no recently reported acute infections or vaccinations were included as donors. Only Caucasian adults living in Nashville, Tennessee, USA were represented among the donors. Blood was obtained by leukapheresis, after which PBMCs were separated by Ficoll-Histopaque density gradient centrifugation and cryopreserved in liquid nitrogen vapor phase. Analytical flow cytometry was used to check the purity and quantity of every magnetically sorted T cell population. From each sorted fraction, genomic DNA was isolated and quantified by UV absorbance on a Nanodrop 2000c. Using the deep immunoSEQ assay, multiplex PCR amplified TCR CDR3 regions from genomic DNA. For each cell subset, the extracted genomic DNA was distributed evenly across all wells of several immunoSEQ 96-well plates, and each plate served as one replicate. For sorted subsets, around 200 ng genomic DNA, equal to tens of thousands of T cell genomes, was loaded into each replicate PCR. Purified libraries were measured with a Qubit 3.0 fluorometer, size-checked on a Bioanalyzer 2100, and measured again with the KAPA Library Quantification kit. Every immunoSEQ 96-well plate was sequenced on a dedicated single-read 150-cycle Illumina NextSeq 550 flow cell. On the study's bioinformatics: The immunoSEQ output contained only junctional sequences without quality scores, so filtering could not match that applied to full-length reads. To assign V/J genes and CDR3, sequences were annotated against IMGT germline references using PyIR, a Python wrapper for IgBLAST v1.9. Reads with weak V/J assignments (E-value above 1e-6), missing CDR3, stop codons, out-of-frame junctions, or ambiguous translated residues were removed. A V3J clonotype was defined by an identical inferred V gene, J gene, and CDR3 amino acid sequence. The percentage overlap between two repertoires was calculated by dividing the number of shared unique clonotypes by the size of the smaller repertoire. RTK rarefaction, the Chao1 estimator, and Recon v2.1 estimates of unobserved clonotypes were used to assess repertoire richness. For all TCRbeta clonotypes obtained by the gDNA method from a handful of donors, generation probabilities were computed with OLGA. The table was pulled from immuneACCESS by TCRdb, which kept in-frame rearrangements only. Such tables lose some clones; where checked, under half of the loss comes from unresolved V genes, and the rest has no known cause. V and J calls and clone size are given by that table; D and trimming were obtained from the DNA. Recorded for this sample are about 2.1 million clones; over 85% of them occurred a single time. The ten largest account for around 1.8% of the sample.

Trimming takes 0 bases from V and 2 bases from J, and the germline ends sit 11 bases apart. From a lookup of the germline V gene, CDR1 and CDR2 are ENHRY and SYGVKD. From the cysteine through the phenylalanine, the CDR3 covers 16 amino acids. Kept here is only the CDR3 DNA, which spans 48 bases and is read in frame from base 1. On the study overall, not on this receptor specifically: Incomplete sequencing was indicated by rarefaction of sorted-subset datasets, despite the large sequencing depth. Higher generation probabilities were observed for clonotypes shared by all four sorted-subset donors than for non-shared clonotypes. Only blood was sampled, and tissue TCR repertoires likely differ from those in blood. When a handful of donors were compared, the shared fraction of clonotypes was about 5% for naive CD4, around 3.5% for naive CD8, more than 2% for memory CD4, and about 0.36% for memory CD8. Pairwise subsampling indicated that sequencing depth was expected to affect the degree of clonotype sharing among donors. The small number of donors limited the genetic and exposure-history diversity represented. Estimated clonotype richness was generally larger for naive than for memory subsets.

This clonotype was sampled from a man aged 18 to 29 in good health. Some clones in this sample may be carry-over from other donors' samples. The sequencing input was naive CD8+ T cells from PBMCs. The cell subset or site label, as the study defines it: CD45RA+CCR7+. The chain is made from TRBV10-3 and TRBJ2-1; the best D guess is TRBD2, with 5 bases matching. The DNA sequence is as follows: TGTGCCATCAGTGAGTCTCGGGGTATCCCCTACAATGAGCAGTTCTTC. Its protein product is CAISESRGIPYNEQFF.